This paragraph covers one T cell receptor beta chain sequence. Its antigen remains unidentified. This table comes from immunoSEQ multiplex PCR, and its TCRdb copy is limited to in-frame clones, with some not included. The data show 40,000 or so clones, 81% seen once. The sample belongs to a study of T cells in localized non-small cell lung cancer. Broader study findings: Adjacent uninvolved lung tissue had the highest T cell clonality, exceeding tumor. Turning up in adjacent lung were a median around 50 of the top 100 tumor clones. Elevated circulating T cell density in blood was associated with longer overall survival.

This CDR3 spans 13 amino acids. Per the germline V gene, CDR1 is KGHSH and CDR2 is LQKENI. The V and J ends lost 3 bases and 8 bases respectively, with 13 bases between them. The clonotype originates from a male donor older than 55 with stage II lung adenocarcinoma. The chain recombines TRBV18 with TRBJ1-2, with a weak D call TRBD1 (6 bases). Material: peripheral blood mononuclear cells, obtained before any cancer treatment. DNA of the CDR3: TGTGCCAGCTCACCTACAGGGTCCGAAGGCTACACCTTC. Amino acid sequence: CASSPTGSEGYTF.